These 30 T cell receptor beta chains were sequenced from one sample in a study of CD8 T cells in Susac syndrome. When the RNA was reverse transcribed, random hexamers were used with an input of roughly 0.5 to 1 ug. One entry per CDR3 protein results from TCRdb running MiXCR on the immunoSEQ multiplex PCR reads. The sample carries 150,000 to 250,000 distinct CDR3 sequences, about 95% recorded once. Sequencing input: CD4+ T cells from PBMCs. The receptors originated from a human donor with multiple sclerosis.

The chain carries TRBV4-1 and TRBJ2-1; 9 bases map to TRBD2. CDR1 and CDR2 from the germline V gene are MGHRA and YSYEKL. The CDR3 loop spans 13 amino acids. The V segment lost 0 bases and the J segment 15 bases; nucleotides outside the gene matches: 6. The CDR3 sequence is CASSQDLGTSSFF. DNA for the CDR3: TGCGCCAGCAGCCAAGATCTTGGGACTAGCTCGTTCTTC.

This chain uses TRBV30 with TRBJ2-5; D is perhaps TRBD2 (5 bases). Trimming removed 2 bases at V and 7 bases at J, with 14 bases between. Germline V lookup: CDR1 GTSNPN, CDR2 SVGIG (reference sequence). This CDR3 is 13 amino acids long. The CDR3 region is CAWSPTGEGTQYF. The CDR3 DNA reads as TGTGCCTGGAGTCCCACCGGGGAAGGGACCCAGTACTTC.

This chain links TRBV24-1 with TRBJ2-1, with D uncertain. V lost 4 bases and J lost 9, with 12 bases in between. This CDR3 spans 13 amino acids. The germline V gene encodes CDR1 KGHDR and CDR2 SFDVKD. CDR3 DNA sequence: TGTGCCACCAGTGACCAACCCTCAGCTGAGCAGTTCTTC. Its protein product is CATSDQPSAEQFF.

The rearrangement joins TRBV7-9 to TRBJ2-5; D is ambiguous. Germline lookup yields CDR1 SEHNR and CDR2 FQNEAQ (reference sequence). There are 14 residues in the CDR3. V lost 3 bases, J lost 5 bases, and 13 bases lay in between. The CDR3 DNA is TGTGCCAGCAGCTTGGAAGGTTTCTTGGAGACCCAGTACTTC. Protein sequence: CASSLEGFLETQYF.

The chain recombines TRBV20-1 with TRBJ1-6, with a tentative D call TRBD1 (6 bases). The CDR3 sequence is 16 residues long. Germline V CDR1 and CDR2: DFQATT, SNEGSKA (reference sequence). V shed 1 base and J shed 6 bases, with 16 bases lying between them. In DNA form, the CDR3 reads TGCAGTGCTAGAGGGAACAGGGAGGACCTTAATTCACCCCTCCACTTT. Its translation is CSARGNREDLNSPLHF.

V is TRBV7-3 and J is TRBJ2-1, with a tentative D call TRBD2 (5 bases). CDR3 length: 12 amino acids. Germline V lookup: CDR1 SGHTA, CDR2 FQGTGA. V was shortened by 2 bases and J by 7 bases, with 6 bases between the two germline ends. This chain's CDR3 is CASSLGENEQFF. The CDR3 coding sequence is TGTGCCAGCAGCTTAGGGGAGAATGAGCAGTTCTTC.

The V and J genes are TRBV19 and TRBJ2-7, with unresolved D. The CDR3 runs to 13 residues. V lost 0 bases to trimming and J lost 6 bases, with 9 bases between them. Looked up from germline, CDR1 is LNHDA and CDR2 is SQIVND (reference sequence). The CDR3 reads CASSIDTVREQYF. Written as DNA, the CDR3 is TGTGCCAGTAGTATAGATACAGTTCGCGAGCAGTACTTC.

The V call is TRBV11-2, the J call TRBJ1-2; D call uncertain. V gave up 6 bases and J gave up 4 bases, with 12 bases separating them. The CDR3 covers 13 residues. Germline assignment: CDR1 SGHAT and CDR2 FQNNGV. CDR3 coding DNA: TGTGCCAGCAGGCCGTCCCTCGTCTATGGCTACACCTTC. As protein: CASRPSLVYGYTF.

The CDR3 region is CASSVAQGGNYGYTF. The CDR3, as DNA: TGTGCCAGCAGCGTAGCTCAGGGGGGCAACTATGGCTACACCTTC. The rearrangement uses TRBV9 and TRBJ1-2; 7 bases match TRBD1. Trimming cost V 0 bases and J 2 bases; bases outside gene matches: 4. CDR3 length: 15 residues. Germline CDR1 SGDLS, CDR2 YYNGEE.

This chain joins TRBV29-1 and TRBJ2-7; D possibly corresponds to TRBD2 (5 bases). The germline CDR1 and CDR2 sequences are SQVTM and ANQGSEA. V lost 4 bases to trimming and J lost 3 bases, with 10 bases between them. CDR3 length: 12 residues. The CDR3 reads CSVGIRDYEQYF. In DNA, the CDR3 is TGCAGCGTTGGGATACGGGACTACGAGCAGTACTTC.

The CDR3 DNA follows: TGTGCCAGTAGTATCAGGGGGGTCTTCTACAATGAGCAGTTCTTC. Protein sequence: CASSIRGVFYNEQFF. The gene calls are TRBV19 and TRBJ2-1; the D gene is possibly TRBD1 (7 bases). Trimming stripped 3 bases from V and 3 bases from J, with 12 bases between. The germline V gene has CDR1 LNHDA and CDR2 SQIVND (reference sequence). The length of the CDR3 is 15 residues. Combining the CDR3 with reference TRBV19 and TRBJ2-1 gives the whole variable domain DGGITQSPKYLFRKEGQNVTLSCEQNLNHDAMYWYRQDPGQGLRLIYYSQIVNDFQKGDIAEGYSVSREKKESFPLTVTSAQKNPTAFYLCASSIRGVFYNEQFFGPGTRLTVL.

The chain joins TRBV20-1 to TRBJ2-1; the D is unclear. The germline V gene has CDR1 DFQATT and CDR2 SNEGSKA (reference sequence). This CDR3 is built from 14 residues. The V and J ends lost 3 bases and 4 bases respectively, with 13 bases between them. The CDR3 bases are TGCAGTGCTAGGTGGGTAGCCGCTTACAATGAGCAGTTCTTC. Protein sequence: CSARWVAAYNEQFF.

The gene calls are TRBV18 and TRBJ2-1, with TRBD2 matching over 10 bases. The V gene end was trimmed by 2 bases and the J gene end by 4 bases; junction bases not matched to a gene: 11. CDR1 and CDR2 (germline): KGHSH, LQKENI. There are 18 residues in the CDR3. The CDR3 loop is CASSPWGERGGRYNEQFF. CDR3 DNA sequence: TGTGCCAGCTCACCATGGGGTGAGCGGGGGGGCCGGTACAATGAGCAGTTCTTC.

The rearrangement joins TRBV7-9 to TRBJ2-5, with D maybe TRBD1 (7 bases). This CDR3 spans 15 amino acids. Germline V lookup: CDR1 SEHNR, CDR2 FQNEAQ (reference sequence). Between the trimmed V and J ends, which lost 1 base and 2 bases, there was a span of 11 bases. For the CDR3, the DNA is TGTGCCAGCAGCTTAGGCGGGACAGTTCAAGAGACCCAGTACTTC. Protein: CASSLGGTVQETQYF.

This chain connects TRBV30 to TRBJ1-4; TRBD1 aligns across 9 bases. The junction had 4 bases not matched to a gene; V was cut back by 4 bases and J by 7 bases. This CDR3 comprises 13 residues. The V gene's germline CDR1 is GTSNPN and CDR2 SVGIG (reference sequence). CDR3 residues: CAWMGTGSEKLFF. The CDR3 DNA follows: TGTGCCTGGATGGGGACAGGGAGTGAAAAACTGTTTTTT.

The rearrangement joins TRBV20-1 to TRBJ1-5; D perhaps matches TRBD1 (5 bases). Deletions cut 3 bases from V and 10 bases from J, with 19 bases between. CDR1 is DFQATT, CDR2 SNEGSKA, per germline (reference sequence). CDR3 length: 14 amino acids. For the CDR3, the DNA is TGCAGTGCTAGGCAGCAGGGAGTCGGTCGACCCCAGCATTTT. It translates to CSARQQGVGRPQHF.

The rearrangement joins TRBV3-1 to TRBJ2-1; 12 nucleotides agree with TRBD2. V was clipped by 4 bases and J by 9 bases; unmatched bases: 10. CDR3 length: 16 amino acids. Germline V gives CDR1 LGHDT, CDR2 YNNKEL (reference sequence). CDR3 nucleotide sequence: TGTGCCAGCAGCCTCTCATCTAGCGGGGGGGCCGCTGAGCAGTTCTTC. It codes for CASSLSSSGGAAEQFF.

The rearrangement links TRBV29-1 to TRBJ2-5; no clear D gene. There are 10 residues in the CDR3. V lost 7 bases and J 5 bases, leaving 8 bases between the germline ends. Germline V gives CDR1 SQVTM, CDR2 ANQGSEA. CDR3 amino acids: CSGKWETQYF. CDR3 bases: TGCAGCGGTAAATGGGAGACCCAGTACTTC.

The V gene is TRBV7-9, the J gene TRBJ2-2; D uncertain. Germline V gene sequence: CDR1 SEHNR, CDR2 FQNEAQ (reference sequence). This CDR3 is 10 amino acids long. V lost 5 bases and J 7 bases, leaving 2 bases between the germline ends. CDR3 region: CASSRGELFF. The CDR3 nucleotides read TGTGCCAGCAGCCGCGGGGAGCTGTTTTTT.

The chain couples TRBV18 to TRBJ2-1; D tentatively reads TRBD1 or TRBD2 (5 bases each). The CDR3 sequence is 13 residues long. Germline lookup yields CDR1 KGHSH and CDR2 LQKENI. The ends were cut back, 6 bases at V and 5 bases at J, with 11 bases in the middle. Here the CDR3 DNA reads TGTGCCAGCTCGCAGGGACGAGACAATGAGCAGTTCTTC. This gives the protein CASSQGRDNEQFF.

The rearrangement uses TRBV20-1 and TRBJ2-7, with 8 nucleotides matching TRBD2. Germline CDR1 DFQATT, CDR2 SNEGSKA (reference sequence). After removal of 3 bases from V and 0 bases from J, the junction contained 1 base not matched to a gene. The CDR3 has 13 amino acids. CDR3 region: CSASTSGSYEQYF. The CDR3 DNA reads as TGCAGTGCTAGTACTAGCGGCTCCTACGAGCAGTACTTC.

The rearrangement links TRBV6-2 or TRBV6-3 to TRBJ1-1; D perhaps matches TRBD1 (6 bases). Trimming shortened V by 7 bases and J by 12 bases, and 18 bases separated the two germline ends. CDR3 length: 12 residues. In germline, CDR1 is MNHEY, CDR2 SVGEGT. As DNA, the CDR3 is TGTGCCAGCAATTATCCTGGGGGCGAAACTTTCTTT. Translated: CASNYPGGETFF.

This clonotype was recorded only once. The V call is TRBV3-1, the J call TRBJ2-5; D uncertain. This CDR3 is 12 amino acids long. The V and J ends lost 0 bases and 5 bases respectively, with 4 bases between them. The germline gives CDR1 LGHDT, CDR2 YNNKEL (reference sequence). The CDR3 bases are TGTGCCAGCAGCCAAGACTCGGAGACCCAGTACTTC. Its translation is CASSQDSETQYF.

This clonotype has just one count. The chain couples TRBV14 to TRBJ1-6; no clear D. V was cut by 2 bases and J by 6 bases, with 11 bases left in between. CDR1 and CDR2 (germline): SGHDN, FVKESK. The CDR3 length is 15 residues. The CDR3 loop reads CASSQSRSPNSPLHF. DNA for the CDR3: TGTGCCAGCAGCCAAAGTCGGTCCCCTAATTCACCCCTCCACTTT.

This clonotype has only one observation. CDR3 in amino acids: CASSFGGAIPEQYF. For the CDR3, the DNA is TGTGCCAGCAGTTTCGGGGGGGCTATTCCCGAGCAGTACTTC. The V call is TRBV13, the J call TRBJ2-7; TRBD2 aligns across 8 bases. The CDR3 length is 14 residues. Germline V gene lookup returns CDR1 PRHDT and CDR2 FYEKMQ (reference sequence). The J segment lost 6 bases and the V segment lost 6 bases, leaving 10 bases of the junction unmatched.

This clonotype has more than one count but fewer than ten. V is TRBV7-2 and J is TRBJ2-6; D unclear. This CDR3 contains 15 residues. Germline V gene data show CDR1 as SGHTA and CDR2 as FQGNSA. Trimming removed 3 bases from V and 0 bases from J, with 6 bases in between. The CDR3 DNA reads TGTGCCAGCAGCTTGGAAGGCTCTGGGGCCAACGTCCTGACTTTC. Translating gives CASSLEGSGANVLTF. Supplemented by reference TRBV7-2 and TRBJ2-6, the full variable domain reads GAGVSQSPSNKVTEKGKDVELRCDPISGHTALYWYRQSLGQGLEFLIYFQGNSAPDKSGLPSDRFSAERTGGSVSTLTIQRTQQEDSAVYLCASSLEGSGANVLTFGAGSRLTVL.

The CDR3 here is CSARVGGTTDTQYF. DNA of the CDR3: TGCAGTGCTAGAGTTGGCGGGACGACAGATACGCAGTATTTT. J is TRBJ2-3 and V is TRBV20-1; TRBD2 might be the D (6 bases). V was cut by 1 base and J by 3 bases, with 11 bases left in between. The germline CDR1 and CDR2 sequences are DFQATT and SNEGSKA (reference sequence). The CDR3 is 14 amino acids.

The chain recombines TRBV9 with TRBJ2-7, with TRBD1 identical over 7 bases. CDR1 and CDR2 from the germline V gene are SGDLS and YYNGEE. Germline trimming cut 4 bases from V and 2 bases from J; bases unmatched to any gene: 6. The CDR3 is 14 amino acids. The CDR3 region has the DNA TGTGCCAGCAGCATCGGACAGGAAGCCTACGAGCAGTACTTC. Translating gives CASSIGQEAYEQYF.

The rearrangement uses TRBV20-1 and TRBJ1-2; D is unclear. Trimming stripped 3 bases from V and 6 bases from J, with 8 bases between. Germline CDR1 DFQATT, CDR2 SNEGSKA (reference sequence). The CDR3 is 11 amino acids. This CDR3 reads CSASALNGYTF. The CDR3 DNA reads as TGCAGTGCTAGCGCCTTAAATGGCTACACCTTC.

The chain couples TRBV30 to TRBJ2-2, with TRBD1 as a possible D gene (5 bases). Trimming pared 3 bases from V and 5 bases from J, leaving 13 bases between. The CDR3 runs 14 residues. Germline CDR1 and CDR2: GTSNPN and SVGIG (reference sequence). CDR3 region: CAWRRRGRTGELFF. In DNA form, the CDR3 reads TGTGCCTGGAGGAGAAGGGGCCGGACCGGGGAGCTGTTTTTT.